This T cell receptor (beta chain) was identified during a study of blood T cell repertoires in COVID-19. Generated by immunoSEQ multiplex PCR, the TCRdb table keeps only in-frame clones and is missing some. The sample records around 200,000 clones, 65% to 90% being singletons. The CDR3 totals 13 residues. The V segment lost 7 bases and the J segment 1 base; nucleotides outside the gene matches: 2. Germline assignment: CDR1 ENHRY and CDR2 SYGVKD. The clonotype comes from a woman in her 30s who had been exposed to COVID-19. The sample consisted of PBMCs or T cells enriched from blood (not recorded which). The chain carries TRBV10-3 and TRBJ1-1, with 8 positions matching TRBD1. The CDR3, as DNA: TGTGCCATCACACAGGGGGGGAACACTGAAGCTTTCTTT. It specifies CAITQGGNTEAFF.